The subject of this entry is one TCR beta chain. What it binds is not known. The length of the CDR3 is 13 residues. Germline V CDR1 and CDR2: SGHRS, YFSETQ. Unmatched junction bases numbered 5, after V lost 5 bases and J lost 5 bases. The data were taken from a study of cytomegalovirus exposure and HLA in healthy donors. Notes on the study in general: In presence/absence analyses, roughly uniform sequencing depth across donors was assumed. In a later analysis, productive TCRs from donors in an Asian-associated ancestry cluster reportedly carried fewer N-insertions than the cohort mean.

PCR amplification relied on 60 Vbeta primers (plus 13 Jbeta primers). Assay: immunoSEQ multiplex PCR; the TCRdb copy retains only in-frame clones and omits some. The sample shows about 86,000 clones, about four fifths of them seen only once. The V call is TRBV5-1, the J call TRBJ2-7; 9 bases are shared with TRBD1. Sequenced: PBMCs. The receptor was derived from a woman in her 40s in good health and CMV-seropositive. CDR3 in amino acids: CASRTGGSDEQYF. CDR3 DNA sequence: TGCGCCAGCAGGACAGGGGGGAGTGACGAGCAGTACTTC.